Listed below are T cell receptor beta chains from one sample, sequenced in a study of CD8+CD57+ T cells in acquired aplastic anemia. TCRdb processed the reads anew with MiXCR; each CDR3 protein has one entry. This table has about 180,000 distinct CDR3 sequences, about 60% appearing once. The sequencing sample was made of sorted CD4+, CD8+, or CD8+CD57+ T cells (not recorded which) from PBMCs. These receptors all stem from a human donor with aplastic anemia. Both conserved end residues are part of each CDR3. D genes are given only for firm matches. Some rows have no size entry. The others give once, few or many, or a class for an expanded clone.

CDR3 DNA: TGCAGTGCTATGTTGGGCGAGGGCTACAATGAGCAGTTCTTC
CDR3 protein: CSAMLGEGYNEQFF
V gene: TRBV20-1
clone size: few
D gene: -
J gene: TRBJ2-1

CDR3 DNA: TGTGCCAGCAGCCCGAGACTAGCGGGGGAAGGTGAGGTCTACAATGAGCAGTTCTTC
CDR3 protein: CASSPRLAGEGEVYNEQFF
V gene: TRBV28
clone size: -
D gene: TRBD2
J gene: TRBJ2-1

CDR3 DNA: TGTGCCAGCAGCCCTTACGGACTAGCGGGGGGGTTCAGCTCCTACGAGCAGTACTTC
CDR3 protein: CASSPYGLAGGFSSYEQYF
V gene: TRBV7-9
clone size: once
D gene: TRBD2
J gene: TRBJ2-7

CDR3 DNA: TGTGCCTGGAGTGTAGTATTGAACACTGAAGCTTTCTTT
CDR3 protein: CAWSVVLNTEAFF
V gene: TRBV30
clone size: few
D gene: -
J gene: TRBJ1-1

CDR3 DNA: TGTGCCAGCAGAGCGCGGACCAGGACCTACAATGAGCAGTTCTTC
CDR3 protein: CASRARTRTYNEQFF
V gene: TRBV2
clone size: -
D gene: -
J gene: TRBJ2-1

CDR3 DNA: TGTGCCAGTAGTGTAGAAAGCGGGAGATACTACAATGAGCAGTTCTTC
CDR3 protein: CASSVESGRYYNEQFF
V gene: TRBV19
clone size: -
D gene: TRBD2
J gene: TRBJ2-1

CDR3 DNA: TGCAGTGCTAGAATCGAAAGCTATGAAGCTTTCTTT
CDR3 protein: CSARIESYEAFF
V gene: TRBV20-1
clone size: once
D gene: -
J gene: TRBJ1-1

CDR3 DNA: TGCGCCAGCAGCCTTATCCCCGGGACAGGGCATAATTCACCCCTCCACTTT
CDR3 protein: CASSLIPGTGHNSPLHF
V gene: TRBV4-1
clone size: -
D gene: TRBD1
J gene: TRBJ1-6

CDR3 DNA: TGTGCCAGCAGTTTAAGGGACAGGGGGCTGGAGACCCAGTACTTC
CDR3 protein: CASSLRDRGLETQYF
V gene: TRBV12-3/TRBV12-4
clone size: many
D gene: TRBD1
J gene: TRBJ2-5

CDR3 DNA: TGTGCCAGCAGTGAAGGGGACAGCTCTGGAAACACCATATATTTT
CDR3 protein: CASSEGDSSGNTIYF
V gene: TRBV6-1
clone size: -
D gene: TRBD1
J gene: TRBJ1-3

CDR3 DNA: TGCAGCGGGAGAACGGGAGGAACCGGGGAGCAGTACTTC
CDR3 protein: CSGRTGGTGEQYF
V gene: TRBV29-1
clone size: -
D gene: TRBD2
J gene: TRBJ2-7

CDR3 DNA: TGCGCCAGCAGCCCGGGGGGACAGTATAATGAAAAACTGTTTTTT
CDR3 protein: CASSPGGQYNEKLFF
V gene: TRBV5-1
clone size: many
D gene: TRBD1
J gene: TRBJ1-4

CDR3 DNA: TGTGCCAGCAGCTTAGGTGGGGCCGGAGAGACCCAGTACTTC
CDR3 protein: CASSLGGAGETQYF
V gene: TRBV7-2
clone size: few
D gene: -
J gene: TRBJ2-5

CDR3 DNA: TGTGCCAGCAGCCAGAGCGCTTCGTACGAGCAGTACTTC
CDR3 protein: CASSQSASYEQYF
V gene: TRBV7-9
clone size: -
D gene: -
J gene: TRBJ2-7

CDR3 DNA: TGTGCCAGCAGCGTAATAAGGACAGGGGGAACTTACGAGCAGTACTTC
CDR3 protein: CASSVIRTGGTYEQYF
V gene: TRBV9
clone size: -
D gene: TRBD1
J gene: TRBJ2-7

CDR3 DNA: TGTGCCAGCGGTCCGGGGGCGCGAGAGACCCAGTACTTC
CDR3 protein: CASGPGARETQYF
V gene: TRBV11-2
clone size: -
D gene: -
J gene: TRBJ2-5

CDR3 DNA: TGTGCCAGCAGCCCTGTTTTGGGGAAAGGTTACGAGCAGTACTTC
CDR3 protein: CASSPVLGKGYEQYF
V gene: TRBV7-9
clone size: -
D gene: -
J gene: TRBJ2-7

CDR3 DNA: TGTGCCAGTAGTATAGATCGTGGCGGGGGTTACAATGAGCAGTTCTTC
CDR3 protein: CASSIDRGGGYNEQFF
V gene: TRBV19
clone size: -
D gene: TRBD2
J gene: TRBJ2-1

CDR3 DNA: TGTGCCACCAGCAGAGATTTACAGGCCAGCTATGGCTACACCTTC
CDR3 protein: CATSRDLQASYGYTF
V gene: TRBV15
clone size: -
D gene: -
J gene: TRBJ1-2

CDR3 DNA: TGCGCCAGTATACAATCAGCAGCCCAAGGGACCCAGTACTTC
CDR3 protein: CASIQSAAQGTQYF
V gene: TRBV5-5
clone size: -
D gene: -
J gene: TRBJ2-5

CDR3 DNA: TGCGCCAGCAGCTTGGAAGGTAGCGGGGGGCGCACAGATACGCAGTATTTT
CDR3 protein: CASSLEGSGGRTDTQYF
V gene: TRBV5-1
clone size: once
D gene: TRBD2
J gene: TRBJ2-3

CDR3 DNA: TGTGCCAGCAGCTTCGGAGGTGCGGCGGGTATAGAGACCCAGTACTTC
CDR3 protein: CASSFGGAAGIETQYF
V gene: TRBV5-4
clone size: -
D gene: -
J gene: TRBJ2-5

CDR3 DNA: TGTGCCAGCAGCACCGGGCAGTATAGCAATCAGCCCCAGCATTTT
CDR3 protein: CASSTGQYSNQPQHF
V gene: TRBV7-9
clone size: -
D gene: -
J gene: TRBJ1-5

CDR3 DNA: TGTGCCAGCAGCTTAACTTGGGGGCTGAACACTGAAGCTTTCTTT
CDR3 protein: CASSLTWGLNTEAFF
V gene: TRBV7-3
clone size: -
D gene: -
J gene: TRBJ1-1

CDR3 DNA: TGTGCCAGCAGCTTAACCGGTTCAGGGGGCGATGAGCAGTATTTT
CDR3 protein: CASSLTGSGGDEQYF
V gene: TRBV7-9
clone size: -
D gene: TRBD1
J gene: TRBJ2-3

CDR3 DNA: TGCGCCAGCAGCTTAGCGGGGGCCCTAACCGAGCAGTACTTC
CDR3 protein: CASSLAGALTEQYF
V gene: TRBV5-1
clone size: many
D gene: TRBD2
J gene: TRBJ2-7